One T cell receptor beta chain is described in this entry. The target antigen is unknown. This specimen belongs to a study of T cell repertoires in cytomegalovirus infection. Looking at the study overall: Recently identified HLA-C-restricted CMV epitopes and well-studied HLA-B-restricted CMV epitopes were used by the study. Through public TCR beta signatures, both CMV infection and matching HLA type were indicated. Study outcomes and limitations: Cumulative frequency (of public TCR beta family members) identified carriers of CMV plus the relevant HLA. In two of eight donors, the top clonotype was HLA-C-restricted CMV-specific.

After removal of 7 bases from V and 1 base from J, the junction contained 3 bases not matched to a gene. This CDR3 has 12 amino acids. CDR1 and CDR2 (germline): SQVTM, ANQGSEA. TCRdb independently ran MiXCR on the reads; one entry per CDR3 protein. The sample records around 540,000 distinct CDR3 sequences, roughly a third being singletons. The rearrangement uses TRBV29-1 and TRBJ2-7; TRBD1 agrees at 8 bases. Sequencing was performed on cultured PBMCs, taken from culture after CMV antigen stimulation. The origin of this receptor is a human donor in good health (CMV status not recorded). Some clones in this sample may be carry-over from other donors' samples. The CDR3 DNA follows: TGCAGCGCAGGACAGGGTTCCTACGAGCAGTACTTC. Encoded protein: CSAGQGSYEQYF.